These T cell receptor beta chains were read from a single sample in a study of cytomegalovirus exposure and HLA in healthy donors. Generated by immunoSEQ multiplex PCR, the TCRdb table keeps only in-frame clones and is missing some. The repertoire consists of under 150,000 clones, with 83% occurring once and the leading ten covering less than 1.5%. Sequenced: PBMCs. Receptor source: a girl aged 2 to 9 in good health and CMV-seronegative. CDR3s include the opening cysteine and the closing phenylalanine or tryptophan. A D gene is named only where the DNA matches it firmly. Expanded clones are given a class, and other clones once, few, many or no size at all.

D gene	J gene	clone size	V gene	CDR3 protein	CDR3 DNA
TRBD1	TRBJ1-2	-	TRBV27	CASSPGQGNYGYTF	TGTGCCAGCAGTCCCGGACAGGGGAACTATGGCTACACCTTC
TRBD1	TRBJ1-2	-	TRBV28	CASRTGTGTNYGYTF	TGTGCCAGCAGAACCGGGACAGGGACGAACTATGGCTACACCTTC
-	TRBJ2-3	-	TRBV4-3	CASSQGGTSGTPTDTQYF	TGCGCCAGCAGCCAAGGCGGGACCTCGGGGACCCCCACAGATACGCAGTATTTT
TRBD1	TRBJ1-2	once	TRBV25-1	CASSEYFTGGYGYPF	TGTGCCAGCAGTGAATATTTTACAGGGGGGTATGGCTACCCCTTC
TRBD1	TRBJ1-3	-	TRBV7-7	CASSPARTGGNTIYF	TGTGCCAGCAGCCCCGCCCGGACAGGGGGAAACACCATATATTTT
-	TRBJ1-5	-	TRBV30	CAWRSPLGGGVSQPQHF	TGTGCCTGGAGATCCCCCTTAGGGGGGGGAGTAAGTCAGCCCCAGCATTTT
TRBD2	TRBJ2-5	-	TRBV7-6	CASSPRPSGAIQETQYF	TGTGCCAGCAGCCCCCGACCTAGCGGGGCCATTCAAGAGACCCAGTACTTC
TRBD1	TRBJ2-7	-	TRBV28	CASNRDSRSYEQYF	TGTGCCAGCAACAGGGACAGTCGTTCCTACGAGCAGTACTTC
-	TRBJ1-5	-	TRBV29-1	CSVVLADRGGNQPQHF	TGCAGCGTCGTGTTGGCGGACAGAGGGGGCAATCAGCCCCAGCATTTT
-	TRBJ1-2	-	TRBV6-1	CASTNGGVFYGYTF	TGTGCCAGCACCAATGGAGGGGTTTTCTATGGCTACACCTTC
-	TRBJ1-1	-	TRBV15	CATSRDREPAEAFF	TGTGCCACCAGCAGAGATAGGGAGCCGGCTGAAGCTTTCTTT
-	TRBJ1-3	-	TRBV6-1	CASSEAPDRPGNTIYF	TGTGCCAGCAGTGAAGCCCCGGACAGACCTGGAAACACCATATATTTT
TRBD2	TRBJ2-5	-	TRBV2	CASSPTGGFVETQYF	TGTGCCAGCAGTCCCACCGGGGGGTTCGTGGAGACCCAGTACTTC
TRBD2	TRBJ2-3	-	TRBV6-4	CASSDNPAGATDTQYF	TGTGCCAGCAGTGACAACCCAGCGGGGGCCACAGATACGCAGTATTTT
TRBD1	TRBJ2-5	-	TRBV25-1	CASSPGQGAPTQYF	TGTGCCAGCAGCCCGGGACAGGGGGCACCGACCCAGTACTTC
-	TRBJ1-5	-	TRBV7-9	CASSKDGGASNQPQHF	TGTGCCAGCAGCAAGGACGGTGGGGCGAGCAATCAGCCCCAGCATTTT